This T cell receptor beta chain was recovered during a study of neoadjuvant anti-PD-1 for oral cavity cancer. Study-level background: Non-progressing patients received a fourth nivolumab dose near day 43, then surgery on days 50-56.

No culture or expansion preceded analysis of these blood cells. V was shortened by 5 bases and J by 2 bases, with 10 bases between the two germline ends. The germline V gene encodes CDR1 SEHNR and CDR2 FQNEAQ (reference sequence). CDR3 length: 13 residues. This table comes from immunoSEQ multiplex PCR, and its TCRdb copy is limited to in-frame clones, with some not included. The sample holds almost 7,000 clones, approximately 75% seen once. The genes are TRBV7-9 and TRBJ2-7, with a weak D call TRBD1 (6 bases). The clonotype comes from a person aged 40 to 85 with oral cavity squamous cell carcinoma. Here the sequenced sample was PBMCs, taken before nivolumab (anti-PD-1) treatment. CDR3 coding DNA: TGTGCCAGCAGCCCTGGACAGCCCTACGAGCAGTACTTC. The encoded protein is CASSPGQPYEQYF.